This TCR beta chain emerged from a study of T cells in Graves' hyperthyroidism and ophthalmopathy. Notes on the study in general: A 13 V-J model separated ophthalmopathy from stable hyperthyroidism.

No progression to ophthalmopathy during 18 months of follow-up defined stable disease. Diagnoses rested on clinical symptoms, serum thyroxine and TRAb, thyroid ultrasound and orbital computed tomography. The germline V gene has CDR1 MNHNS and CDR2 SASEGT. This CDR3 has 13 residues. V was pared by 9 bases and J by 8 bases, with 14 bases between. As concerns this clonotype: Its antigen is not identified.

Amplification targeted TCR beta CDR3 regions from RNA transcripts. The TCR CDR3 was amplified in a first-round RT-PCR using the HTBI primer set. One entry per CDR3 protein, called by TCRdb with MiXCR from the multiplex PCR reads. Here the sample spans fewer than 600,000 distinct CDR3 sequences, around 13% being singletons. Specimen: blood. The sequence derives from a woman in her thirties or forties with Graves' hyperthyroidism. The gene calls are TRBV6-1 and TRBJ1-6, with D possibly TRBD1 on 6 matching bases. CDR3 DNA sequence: TGTGCCAGGAGACAGGATTTGGATTCACCCCTCCACTTT. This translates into CARRQDLDSPLHF.